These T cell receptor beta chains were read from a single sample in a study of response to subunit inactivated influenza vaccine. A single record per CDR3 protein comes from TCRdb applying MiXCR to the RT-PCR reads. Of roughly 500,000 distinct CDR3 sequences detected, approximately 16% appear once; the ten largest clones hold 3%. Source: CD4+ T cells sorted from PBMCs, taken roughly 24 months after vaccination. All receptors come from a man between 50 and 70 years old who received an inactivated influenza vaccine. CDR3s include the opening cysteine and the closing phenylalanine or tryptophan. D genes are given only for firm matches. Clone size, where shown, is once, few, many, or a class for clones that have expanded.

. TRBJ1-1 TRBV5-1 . CASSFGQISRGTEAFF TGCGCCAGCAGCTTTGGACAGATCTCAAGAGGCACTGAAGCTTTCTTT
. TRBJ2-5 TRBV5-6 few CASSLVAGASETQYF TGTGCCAGCAGCTTGGTGGCAGGGGCTTCGGAGACCCAGTACTTC
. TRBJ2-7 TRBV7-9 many CASSFPGAYEQYF TGTGCCAGCAGCTTCCCCGGGGCCTACGAGCAGTACTTC
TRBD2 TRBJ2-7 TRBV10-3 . CATGTSGARDHYEQYF TGTGCCACCGGGACTAGCGGGGCTCGCGACCATTACGAGCAGTACTTC
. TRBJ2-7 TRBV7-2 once CASSTDRAGYEQYF TGTGCCAGCAGCACCGACAGGGCGGGGTACGAGCAGTACTTC
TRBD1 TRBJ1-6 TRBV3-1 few CASSQDTGASFNSPLHF TGTGCCAGCAGCCAGGATACAGGGGCGTCCTTTAATTCACCCCTCCACTTT
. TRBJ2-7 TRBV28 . CASSLMSGGPYEQYF TGTGCCAGCAGTTTGATGTCAGGCGGGCCCTACGAGCAGTACTTC
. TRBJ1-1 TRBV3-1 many CASSQFQGSTEAFF TGTGCCAGCAGCCAATTCCAGGGAAGCACTGAAGCTTTCTTT
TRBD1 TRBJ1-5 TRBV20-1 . CSARTLRDRHNQPQHF TGCAGTGCTAGAACTCTTCGGGACAGACACAATCAGCCCCAGCATTTT
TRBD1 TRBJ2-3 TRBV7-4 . CASSLERTGGLNTQYF TGTGCCAGCAGCTTAGAACGGACAGGGGGTTTGAATACGCAGTATTTT
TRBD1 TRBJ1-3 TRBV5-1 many CASSLRGQGSGNTIYF TGCGCCAGCAGCTTGAGGGGACAGGGATCCGGAAACACCATATATTTT
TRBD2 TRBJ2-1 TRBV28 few CASISLDGGTYNEQFF TGTGCCAGCATCTCCTTGGACGGGGGGACCTACAATGAGCAGTTCTTC
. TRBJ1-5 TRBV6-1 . CASSQTQDRNSNQPQHF TGTGCCAGCAGTCAGACCCAAGACAGGAATAGCAATCAGCCCCAGCATTTT
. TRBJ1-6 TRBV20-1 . CSARAGVGSPLHF TGCAGTGCTAGAGCGGGAGTTGGGTCACCCCTCCACTTT
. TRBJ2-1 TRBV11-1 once CASSKQRGAYNEQFF TGTGCCAGCAGTAAACAGAGGGGAGCTTACAATGAGCAGTTCTTC
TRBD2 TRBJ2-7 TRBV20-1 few CSARDPASGSYEQYF TGCAGTGCTAGAGATCCGGCTAGCGGGTCCTACGAGCAGTACTTC
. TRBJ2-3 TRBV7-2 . CASSLGRTGNAQYF TGTGCCAGCAGCTTAGGCAGGACCGGCAATGCGCAGTATTTT
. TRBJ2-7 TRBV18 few CASSLVTGSYEQYF TGTGCCAGTTCACTGGTTACAGGATCCTACGAGCAGTACTTC
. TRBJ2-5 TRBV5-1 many CASSRGQETQYF TGTGCCTCAAGTCGGGGCCAAGAGACCCAGTACTTC
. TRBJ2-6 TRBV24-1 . CATSDSRSGANVLTF TGTGCCACCAGTGACTCGAGAAGTGGGGCCAACGTCCTGACTTTC
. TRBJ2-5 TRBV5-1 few CASSLEAAGGETQYF TGCGCCAGCAGCTTGGAGGCGGCAGGAGGAGAGACCCAGTACTTC
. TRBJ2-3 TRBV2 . CASSIGSTDTQYF TGTGCCAGCAGTATTGGGAGCACAGATACGCAGTATTTT
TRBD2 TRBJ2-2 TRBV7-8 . CASSTIAGFANTGELFF TGTGCCAGCAGCACAATAGCGGGGTTCGCGAACACCGGGGAGCTGTTTTTT
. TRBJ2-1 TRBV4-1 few CASSQGAASSYNEQFF TGCGCCAGCAGCCAAGGGGCGGCGAGCTCCTACAATGAGCAGTTCTTC
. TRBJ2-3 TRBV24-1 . CATSDSPGFGADTQYF TGTGCCACCAGTGATTCACCGGGATTTGGCGCAGATACGCAGTATTTT
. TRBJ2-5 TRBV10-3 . CATQQPQETQYF TGTGCCACCCAACAACCCCAAGAGACCCAGTACTTC
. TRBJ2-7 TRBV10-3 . CAIRESDGTAYEQYF TGTGCCATCAGGGAGTCTGACGGGACCGCCTACGAGCAGTACTTC
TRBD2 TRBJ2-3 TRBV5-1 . CASSLVGLGGGLTDTQYF TGCGCCAGCAGCTTGGTGGGACTAGGCGGGGGGCTCACAGATACGCAGTATTTT
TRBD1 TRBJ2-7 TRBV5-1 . CASSLAGQGRTYEQYF TGCGCCAGCAGCTTGGCCGGACAGGGTCGTACCTACGAGCAGTACTTC
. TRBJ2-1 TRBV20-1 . CSARDLRNNEQFF TGCAGTGCTAGAGATTTACGGAACAATGAGCAGTTCTTC
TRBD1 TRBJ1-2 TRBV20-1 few CSAASGQEYGYTF TGCAGTGCAGCGTCCGGACAGGAGTATGGCTACACCTTC
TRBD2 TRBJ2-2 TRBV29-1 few CSVGLAGGPNTGELFF TGCAGCGTTGGCCTAGCGGGAGGACCGAACACCGGGGAGCTGTTTTTT
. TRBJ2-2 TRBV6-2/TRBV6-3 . CASSHQRVAAIPGELFF TGTGCCAGCAGTCATCAGCGGGTAGCGGCGATACCCGGGGAGCTGTTTTTT
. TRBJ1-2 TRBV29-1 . CSARPRTGVSTF TGCAGCGCTCGCCCCCGAACAGGCGTGTCCACCTTC
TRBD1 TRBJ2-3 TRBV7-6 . CASSQTHPGGSVNTDTQYF TGTGCCAGCAGCCAGACTCATCCAGGGGGCAGCGTCAACACAGATACGCAGTATTTT
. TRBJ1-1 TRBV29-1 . CSVQGRYTEAFF TGCAGCGTGCAGGGGCGGTACACTGAAGCTTTCTTT
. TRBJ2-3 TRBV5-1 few CASSSWTAMRDTQYF TGCGCCAGCAGCTCTTGGACAGCGATGAGGGATACGCAGTATTTT
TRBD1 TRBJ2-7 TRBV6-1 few CASRNPGGLYEQYF TGTGCCAGCAGGAACCCAGGGGGCTTATACGAGCAGTACTTC
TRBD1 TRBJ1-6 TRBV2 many CASSENPGTGSSPLHF TGTGCCAGCAGTGAAAATCCCGGGACAGGGTCTTCACCCCTCCACTTT
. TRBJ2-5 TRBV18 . CASSPQDETQYF TGTGCCAGCTCACCACAGGACGAGACCCAGTACTTC
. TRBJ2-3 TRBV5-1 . CASSLDLAPTDTQYF TGCGCCAGCAGCTTGGATCTAGCGCCCACAGATACGCAGTATTTT
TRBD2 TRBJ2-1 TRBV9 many CASSVGTSGRNEQFF TGTGCCAGCAGCGTCGGGACTAGCGGGAGAAATGAGCAGTTCTTC
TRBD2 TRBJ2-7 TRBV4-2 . CASSQVLAGGRSYEQYF TGTGCCAGCAGCCAAGTACTAGCGGGAGGTAGGTCCTACGAGCAGTACTTC
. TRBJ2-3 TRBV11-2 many CASSPGTAYTDTQYF TGTGCCAGCAGTCCCGGGACGGCGTACACAGATACGCAGTATTTT
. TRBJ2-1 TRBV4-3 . CASSQGGGPSYNEQFF TGCGCCAGCAGCCAAGGTGGCGGGCCTTCCTACAATGAGCAGTTCTTC
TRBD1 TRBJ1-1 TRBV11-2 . CASSSYRGLGTEAFF TGTGCCAGCAGCTCTTACAGGGGGCTTGGCACTGAAGCTTTCTTT